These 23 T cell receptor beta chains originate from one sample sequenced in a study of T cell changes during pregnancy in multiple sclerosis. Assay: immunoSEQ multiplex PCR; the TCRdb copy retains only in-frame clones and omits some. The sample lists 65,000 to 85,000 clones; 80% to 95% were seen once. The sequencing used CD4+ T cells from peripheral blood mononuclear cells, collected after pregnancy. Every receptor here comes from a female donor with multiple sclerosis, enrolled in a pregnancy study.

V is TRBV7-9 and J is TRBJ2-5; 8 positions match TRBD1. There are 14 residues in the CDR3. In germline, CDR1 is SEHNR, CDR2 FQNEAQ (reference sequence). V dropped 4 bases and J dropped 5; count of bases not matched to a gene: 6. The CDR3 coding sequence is TGTGCCAGCAGCTCGCCAGGGGGCGACGAGACCCAGTACTTC. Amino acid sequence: CASSSPGGDETQYF.

As DNA, the CDR3 is TGCGCCAGCAGCTTAGGGGACACGGTCTATGGCTACACCTTC. This sequence encodes CASSLGDTVYGYTF. The V and J genes are TRBV5-1 and TRBJ1-2, with D possibly TRBD1 on 6 matching bases. Trimming took off 2 bases at V and 4 bases at J, with 12 bases between the two ends. Germline V gene data show CDR1 as SGHRS and CDR2 as YFSETQ. The CDR3 has 14 residues.

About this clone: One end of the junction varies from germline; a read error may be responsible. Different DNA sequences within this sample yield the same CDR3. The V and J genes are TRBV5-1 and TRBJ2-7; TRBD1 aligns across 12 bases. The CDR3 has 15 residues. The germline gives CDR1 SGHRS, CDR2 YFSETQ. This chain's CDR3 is CASSPGTGGFDEQYF. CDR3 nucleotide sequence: TGCGCCAGCAGCCCCGGGACAGGGGGCTTCGACGAGCAATACTTC.

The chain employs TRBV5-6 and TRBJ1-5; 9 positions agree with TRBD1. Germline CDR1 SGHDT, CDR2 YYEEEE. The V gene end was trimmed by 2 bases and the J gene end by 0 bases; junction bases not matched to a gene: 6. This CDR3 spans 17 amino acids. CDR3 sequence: CASSFPTGGFSNQPQHF. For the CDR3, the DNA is TGTGCCAGCAGCTTCCCGACAGGGGGTTTTAGCAATCAGCCCCAGCATTTT.

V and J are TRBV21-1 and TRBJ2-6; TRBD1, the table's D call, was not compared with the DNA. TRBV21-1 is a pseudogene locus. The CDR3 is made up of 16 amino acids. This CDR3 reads CASSSLNRAGANVLTF. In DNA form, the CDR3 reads TGTGCCAGCAGCAGCCTGAACAGGGCTGGGGCCAACGTCCTGACTTTC.

This CDR3 is CASTHMQADPSYNEQFF. The CDR3, as DNA: TGTGCCAGCACACACATGCAAGCGGACCCTTCCTACAATGAGCAGTTCTTC. This chain links TRBV7-9 with TRBJ2-1; TRBD2 might be the D (5 bases). The V end was cut by 7 bases, the J end by 1 base, with 20 bases between. Looked up from germline, CDR1 is SEHNR and CDR2 is FQNEAQ (reference sequence). This CDR3 is 17 amino acids long.

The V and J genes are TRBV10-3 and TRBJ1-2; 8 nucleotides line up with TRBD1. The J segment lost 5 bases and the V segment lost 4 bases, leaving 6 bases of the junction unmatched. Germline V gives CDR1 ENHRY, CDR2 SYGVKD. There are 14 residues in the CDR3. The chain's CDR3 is CAISVDREGYGYTF. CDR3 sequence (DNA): TGTGCCATCAGTGTGGACAGGGAAGGATATGGCTACACCTTC.

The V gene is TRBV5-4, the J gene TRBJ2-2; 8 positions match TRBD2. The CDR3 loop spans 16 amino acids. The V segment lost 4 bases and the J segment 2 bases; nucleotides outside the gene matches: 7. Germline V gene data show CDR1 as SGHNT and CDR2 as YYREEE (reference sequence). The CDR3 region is CASSLSGGHNTGELFF. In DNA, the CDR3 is TGTGCCAGCAGCCTCAGCGGGGGCCATAACACCGGGGAGCTGTTTTTT.

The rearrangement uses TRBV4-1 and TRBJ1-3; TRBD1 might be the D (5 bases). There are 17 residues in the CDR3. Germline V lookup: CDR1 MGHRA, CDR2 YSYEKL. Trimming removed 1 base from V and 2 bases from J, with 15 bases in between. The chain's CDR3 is CASSQGGGNRAGNTIYF. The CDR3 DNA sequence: TGCGCCAGCAGCCAAGGGGGGGGAAATCGCGCTGGAAACACCATATATTTT.

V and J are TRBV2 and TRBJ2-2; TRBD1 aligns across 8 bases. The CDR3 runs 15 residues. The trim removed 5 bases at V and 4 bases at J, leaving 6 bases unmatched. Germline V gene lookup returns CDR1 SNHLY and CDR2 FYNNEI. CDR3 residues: CASSWDRQSTGELFF. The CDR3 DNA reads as TGTGCCAGCAGTTGGGACAGGCAATCCACCGGGGAGCTGTTTTTT.

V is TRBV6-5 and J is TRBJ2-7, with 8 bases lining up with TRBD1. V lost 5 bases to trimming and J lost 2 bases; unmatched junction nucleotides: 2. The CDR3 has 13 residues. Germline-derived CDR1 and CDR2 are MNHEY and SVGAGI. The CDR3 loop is CASSRQGPYEQYF. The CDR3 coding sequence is TGTGCCAGCAGTCGACAGGGGCCCTACGAGCAGTACTTC.

DNA for the CDR3: TGCGCCAGCAGCTCCCCCCGGGACTCCTGGGCAGATACGCAGTATTTT. Translating gives CASSSPRDSWADTQYF. This chain links TRBV5-1 with TRBJ2-3, with a tentative D call TRBD2 (6 bases). V lost 3 bases and J 4 bases, leaving 18 bases between the germline ends. The CDR3 has 16 residues. Germline assignment: CDR1 SGHRS and CDR2 YFSETQ.

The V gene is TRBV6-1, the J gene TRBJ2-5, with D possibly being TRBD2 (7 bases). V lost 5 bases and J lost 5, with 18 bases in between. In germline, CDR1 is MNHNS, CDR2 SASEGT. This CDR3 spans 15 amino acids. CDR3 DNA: TGTGCCAGCAGTCCAACAGGGAGGGATAGGGAGACCCAGTACTTC. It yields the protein CASSPTGRDRETQYF.

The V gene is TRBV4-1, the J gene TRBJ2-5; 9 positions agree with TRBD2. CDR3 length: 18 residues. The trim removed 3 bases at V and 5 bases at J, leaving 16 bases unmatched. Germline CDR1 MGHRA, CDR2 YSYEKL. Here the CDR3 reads CASSQDISAGGPRETQYF. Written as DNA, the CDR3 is TGCGCCAGCAGCCAGGATATTTCGGCGGGAGGGCCCCGGGAGACCCAGTACTTC.

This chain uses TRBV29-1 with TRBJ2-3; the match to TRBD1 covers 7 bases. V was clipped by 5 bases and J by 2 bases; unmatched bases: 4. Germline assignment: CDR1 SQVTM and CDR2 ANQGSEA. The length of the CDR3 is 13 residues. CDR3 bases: TGCAGCGTTACAGGGGACCTCACAGATACGCAGTATTTT. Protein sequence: CSVTGDLTDTQYF.

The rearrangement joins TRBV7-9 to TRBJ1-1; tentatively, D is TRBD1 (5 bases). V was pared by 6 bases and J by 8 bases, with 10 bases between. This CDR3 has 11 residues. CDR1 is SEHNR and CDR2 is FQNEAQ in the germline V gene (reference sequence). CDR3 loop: CASRLAGEAFF. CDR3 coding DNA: TGTGCCAGCAGGTTGGCAGGGGAAGCTTTCTTT. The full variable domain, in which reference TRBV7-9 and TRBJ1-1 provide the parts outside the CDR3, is DTGVSQNPRHKITKRGQNVTFRCDPISEHNRLYWYRQTLGQGPEFLTYFQNEAQLEKSRLLSDRFSAERPKGSFSTLEIQRTEQGDSAMYLCASRLAGEAFFGQGTRLTVV.

CDR3 region: CAILENPASGNTIYF. CDR3 DNA sequence: TGCGCCATCCTGGAGAACCCTGCCTCTGGAAACACCATATATTTT. This chain connects TRBV10-2 to TRBJ1-3; D gene ambiguous. V lost 10 bases to trimming and J lost 0 bases, with 16 bases between them. The germline V gene encodes CDR1 WSHSY and CDR2 SAAADI. The CDR3 length is 15 residues.

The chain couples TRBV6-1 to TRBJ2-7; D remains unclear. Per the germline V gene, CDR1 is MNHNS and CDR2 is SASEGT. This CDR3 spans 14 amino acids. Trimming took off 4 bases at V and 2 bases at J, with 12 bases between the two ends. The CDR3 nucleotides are TGTGCCAGCAGTGGCCGGGTAGGTGCCTACGAGCAGTACTTC. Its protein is CASSGRVGAYEQYF.

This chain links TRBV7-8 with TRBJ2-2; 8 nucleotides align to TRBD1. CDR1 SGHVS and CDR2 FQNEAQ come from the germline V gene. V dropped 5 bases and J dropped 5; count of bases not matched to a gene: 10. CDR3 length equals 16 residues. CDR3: CASSRQDRVGTGELFF. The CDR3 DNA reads TGTGCCAGCAGCCGACAGGACAGGGTAGGGACCGGGGAGCTGTTTTTT.

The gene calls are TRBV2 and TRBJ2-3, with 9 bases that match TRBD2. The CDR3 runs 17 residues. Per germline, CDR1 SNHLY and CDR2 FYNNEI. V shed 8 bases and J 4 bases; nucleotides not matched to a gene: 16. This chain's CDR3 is CASSPLRLAGFPDTQYF. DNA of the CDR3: TGTGCCAGCTCCCCCCTGAGGCTAGCGGGGTTCCCAGATACGCAGTATTTT.

DNA for the CDR3: TGCGCCAGCAGTCATACAGGGGCAGCCAATGGCTACACCTTC. It encodes CASSHTGAANGYTF. The chain has TRBV4-1 and TRBJ1-2, with TRBD1 matching over 7 bases. The junction had 10 bases not matched to a gene; V was cut back by 6 bases and J by 6 bases. The CDR3 consists of 14 residues. Germline loops: CDR1 MGHRA, CDR2 YSYEKL.

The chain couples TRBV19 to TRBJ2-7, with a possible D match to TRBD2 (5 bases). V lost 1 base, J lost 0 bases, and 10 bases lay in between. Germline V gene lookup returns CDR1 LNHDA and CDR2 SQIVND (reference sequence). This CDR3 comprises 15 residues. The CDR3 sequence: CASSIASGSSYEQYF. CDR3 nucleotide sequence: TGTGCCAGTAGTATAGCCAGCGGAAGCTCCTACGAGCAGTACTTC.

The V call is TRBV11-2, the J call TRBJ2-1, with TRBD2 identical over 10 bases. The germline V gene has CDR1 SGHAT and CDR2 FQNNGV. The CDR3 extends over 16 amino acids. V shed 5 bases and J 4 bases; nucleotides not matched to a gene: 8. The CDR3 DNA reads TGTGCCAGCAGCCTCCTAGGAGCGGGGGGGTACAATGAGCAGTTCTTC. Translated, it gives CASSLLGAGGYNEQFF.